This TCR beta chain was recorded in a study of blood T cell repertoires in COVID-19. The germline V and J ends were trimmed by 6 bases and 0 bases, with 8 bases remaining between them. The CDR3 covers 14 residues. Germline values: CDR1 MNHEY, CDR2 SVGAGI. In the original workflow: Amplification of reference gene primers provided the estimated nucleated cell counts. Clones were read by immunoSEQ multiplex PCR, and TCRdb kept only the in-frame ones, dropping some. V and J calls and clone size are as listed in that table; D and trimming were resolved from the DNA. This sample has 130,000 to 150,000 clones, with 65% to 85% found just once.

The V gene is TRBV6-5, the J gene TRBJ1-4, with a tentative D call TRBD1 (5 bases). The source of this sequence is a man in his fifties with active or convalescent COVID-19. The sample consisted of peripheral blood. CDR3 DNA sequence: TGTGCCAGCAGGGACATTGCAACTAATGAAAAACTGTTTTTT. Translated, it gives CASRDIATNEKLFF.